A selection of T cell receptor beta chains follows, all from one sample in a study of early T cells in non-severe SARS-CoV-2 infection. Via MiXCR, TCRdb re-called the 5' RACE reads, giving one row per CDR3 protein. The sample carries more than 35,000 distinct CDR3 sequences, 4.5% to 7% recorded once. The source material was whole blood. The receptor set was obtained from an adult who was a healthcare worker with PCR-confirmed SARS-CoV-2 infection or an uninfected control (not recorded which). The CDR3 runs from the conserved cysteine through the conserved F or W. A D gene is named only where the DNA matches it firmly. Size is omitted from some rows. Given values are once, few, many or a class for expanded clones.

size,D,V,J,CDR3,DNA
many,.,TRBV7-3,TRBJ2-5,CASSLTAHSQETQYF,TGTGCCAGCAGCTTAACAGCGCACAGTCAAGAGACCCAGTACTTC
few,TRBD2,TRBV3-1,TRBJ2-2,CASSLRTSGVKAGELFF,TGTGCCAGCAGCCTAAGGACTAGCGGGGTAAAGGCCGGGGAGCTGTTTTTT
many,TRBD2,TRBV12-3/TRBV12-4,TRBJ2-3,CASRRLAGGVTDTQYF,TGTGCCAGCAGAAGACTAGCGGGAGGTGTGACAGATACGCAGTATTTT
few,TRBD2,TRBV7-9,TRBJ2-7,CASSLAAASGASEQYF,TGTGCCAGCAGCTTAGCGGCGGCTAGCGGGGCCTCCGAGCAGTACTTC
few,.,TRBV6-2/TRBV6-3,TRBJ1-1,CASSSWMNTEAFF,TGTGCCAGCAGTTCCTGGATGAACACTGAAGCTTTCTTT
.,TRBD2,TRBV27,TRBJ2-7,CASSLQTSSPEQYF,TGTGCCAGCAGTTTACAGACTAGCAGCCCGGAGCAGTACTTC
many,TRBD1,TRBV10-3,TRBJ2-3,CAITSTGADTQYF,TGTGCCATCACCTCGACAGGGGCAGATACGCAGTATTTT
many,TRBD2,TRBV7-6,TRBJ2-5,CASSSPAGGETQYF,TGTGCCAGCAGCTCCCCTGCGGGGGGGGAGACCCAGTACTTC
many,TRBD1,TRBV30,TRBJ1-1,CARDREGTEAFF,TGTGCCAGGGACAGGGAGGGCACTGAAGCTTTCTTT
many,TRBD2,TRBV11-2,TRBJ2-1,CASSTRPAGVNEQFF,TGTGCCAGCAGCACTCGCCCAGCGGGAGTAAATGAGCAGTTCTTC
many,.,TRBV3-1,TRBJ1-4,CASSKSGTLNEKLFF,TGTGCCAGCAGTAAATCCGGGACACTAAATGAAAAACTGTTTTTT
many,.,TRBV10-3,TRBJ1-5,CAISESSALRPQHF,TGTGCCATCAGTGAGTCTTCGGCGCTGCGGCCCCAGCATTTT
many,.,TRBV5-1,TRBJ2-1,CATSSGWEQFF,TGCGCCACCTCGTCAGGGTGGGAGCAGTTCTTC
many,.,TRBV7-8,TRBJ1-1,CASSVGEEEAFF,TGTGCCAGCAGCGTGGGAGAGGAGGAAGCTTTCTTT
many,.,TRBV28,TRBJ2-3,CASSLGSTDTQYF,TGTGCCAGCAGTTTGGGGAGCACAGATACGCAGTATTTT
many,.,TRBV30,TRBJ2-3,CAWEKADTQYF,TGTGCCTGGGAGAAGGCAGATACGCAGTATTTT
many,.,TRBV6-2/TRBV6-3,TRBJ1-1,CASSYHRTNTEAFF,TGTGCCAGCAGTTACCACAGGACGAACACTGAAGCTTTCTTT
many,.,TRBV20-1,TRBJ2-3,CSARNPNADTQYF,TGCAGTGCTAGGAATCCCAACGCTGATACGCAGTATTTT
many,.,TRBV6-1,TRBJ2-2,CASSPGWGELFF,TGTGCCAGCAGTCCGGGGTGGGGGGAGCTGTTTTTT
.,.,TRBV28,TRBJ2-3,CASSLTGIQDTQYF,TGTGCCAGCAGTCTTACAGGGATACAAGATACGCAGTATTTT
many,TRBD2,TRBV10-3,TRBJ2-5,CAISPSGGKQETQYF,TGTGCCATCAGCCCTAGCGGGGGAAAGCAAGAGACCCAGTACTTC
.,TRBD1,TRBV19,TRBJ2-7,CASSTLQGNEQYF,TGTGCCAGTAGTACTTTACAGGGGAACGAGCAGTACTTC
.,.,TRBV7-6,TRBJ2-1,CASSLVSGTDNEQFF,TGTGCCAGCAGCTTAGTAAGCGGTACGGACAATGAGCAGTTCTTC
.,.,TRBV5-1,TRBJ2-7,CASSLTPGPYEQYF,TGCGCCAGCAGCTTGACCCCGGGCCCCTACGAGCAGTACTTC
many,TRBD1,TRBV6-2/TRBV6-3,TRBJ1-6,CASSSGQGSWSPLHF,TGTGCCAGCAGCTCGGGACAGGGCTCTTGGTCACCCCTCCACTTT
many,.,TRBV11-2,TRBJ2-1,CASSLNPATYNEQFF,TGTGCCAGCAGCTTAAATCCAGCTACCTACAATGAGCAGTTCTTC
.,.,TRBV25-1,TRBJ2-3,CASSEITGLGLPDTQYF,TGTGCCAGCAGTGAAATCACGGGACTCGGACTTCCAGATACGCAGTATTTT
many,TRBD1,TRBV5-1,TRBJ2-1,CASISGTGGLNNEQFF,TGCGCCAGCATAAGTGGGACAGGGGGCCTGAACAATGAGCAGTTCTTC
few,TRBD2,TRBV29-1,TRBJ2-3,CSVWKGLAGDTQYF,TGCAGCGTTTGGAAGGGACTAGCGGGAGATACGCAGTATTTT
few,.,TRBV11-2,TRBJ2-7,CASSLGLVLEQYF,TGTGCCAGCAGCTTAGGGCTAGTCCTCGAGCAGTACTTC
many,TRBD1,TRBV29-1,TRBJ1-2,CSVEGAMTGPPHMDGYTF,TGCAGCGTTGAAGGAGCTATGACAGGGCCGCCTCATATGGATGGCTACACCTTC
many,TRBD2,TRBV20-1,TRBJ2-1,CSARDRLAGVGEQFF,TGCAGTGCTAGAGACCGACTAGCGGGAGTCGGTGAGCAGTTCTTC
many,.,TRBV19,TRBJ2-1,CASSISATEQFF,TGTGCCAGTAGTATCTCAGCGACAGAGCAGTTCTTC
.,.,TRBV6-1,TRBJ2-6,CASRASGANVLTF,TGTGCCAGCAGAGCCTCTGGGGCCAACGTCCTGACTTTC
many,.,TRBV5-1,TRBJ2-7,CASRFTVRSAYEQYF,TGCGCCAGCAGATTCACAGTGAGATCCGCCTACGAGCAGTACTTC
few,.,TRBV7-9,TRBJ2-3,CASGGTDTQYF,TGTGCCAGTGGGGGGACAGATACGCAGTATTTT
many,TRBD2,TRBV10-3,TRBJ2-1,CAISDWALAGDLNEQFF,TGTGCCATCAGTGATTGGGCCCTGGCGGGAGACTTAAATGAGCAGTTCTTC
.,TRBD2,TRBV29-1,TRBJ2-1,CSVVGTSGPFLEQFF,TGCAGCGTCGTAGGGACTAGCGGGCCCTTTTTGGAGCAGTTCTTC
.,TRBD1,TRBV12-3/TRBV12-4,TRBJ2-5,CASSFGQGGQTQYF,TGTGCCAGCAGTTTCGGACAGGGCGGTCAGACCCAGTACTTC
few,.,TRBV30,TRBJ2-5,CARGNGQRQETQYF,TGTGCCCGCGGAAACGGACAGCGCCAAGAGACCCAGTACTTC
many,TRBD2,TRBV27,TRBJ2-7,CASSSGLAGLYF,TGTGCCAGCAGCTCGGGGCTAGCGGGTCTGTACTTC
many,TRBD2,TRBV7-9,TRBJ2-5,CASSRPGLAGTETQYF,TGTGCCAGCAGCCGGCCGGGACTAGCGGGTACAGAGACCCAGTACTTC
.,.,TRBV20-1,TRBJ2-4,CSAIDRGLAKKIQYF,TGCAGTGCTATCGACAGGGGACTAGCCAAAAAAATTCAGTACTTC
few,TRBD1,TRBV2,TRBJ2-1,CASNPGQGADEQFF,TGTGCCAGCAACCCGGGACAGGGGGCCGATGAGCAGTTCTTC
many,.,TRBV5-6,TRBJ1-5,CASSFWGRASNQPQHF,TGTGCCAGCAGCTTTTGGGGACGGGCGAGCAATCAGCCCCAGCATTTT
many,.,TRBV7-6,TRBJ2-2,CASSLPGTRRGTGELFF,TGTGCCAGCAGCTTACCCGGGACCAGGAGAGGAACCGGGGAGCTGTTTTTT
.,.,TRBV7-9,TRBJ2-3,CASSFMGSTDTQYF,TGTGCCAGCAGCTTCATGGGGTCCACAGATACGCAGTATTTT
.,.,TRBV19,TRBJ2-1,CASSFTARENNEQFF,TGTGCCAGTAGTTTCACAGCCCGGGAAAACAATGAGCAGTTCTTC
few,.,TRBV7-6,TRBJ2-2,CASSTRSGTMNTGELFF,TGTGCCAGCAGCACCCGCTCCGGGACCATGAACACCGGGGAGCTGTTTTTT
few,.,TRBV29-1,TRBJ2-7,CSVGGQAGARLAEQYF,TGCAGCGTTGGGGGTCAGGCCGGGGCCAGGTTAGCCGAGCAGTACTTC
many,.,TRBV20-1,TRBJ2-7,CSARVNLASKEQYF,TGCAGTGCTAGAGTCAACCTAGCGTCTAAGGAGCAGTACTTC
few,TRBD1,TRBV6-2/TRBV6-3,TRBJ1-2,CASSSMTGGYGYTF,TGTGCCAGCAGTTCGATGACAGGGGGCTATGGCTACACCTTC
many,.,TRBV12-3/TRBV12-4,TRBJ1-5,CASSLEGRGGNQPQHF,TGTGCCAGCAGTTTGGAGGGCAGGGGAGGCAATCAGCCCCAGCATTTT
few,.,TRBV7-3,TRBJ2-7,CASSYTVEEQYF,TGTGCCAGCAGCTACACCGTGGAGGAGCAGTACTTC
few,.,TRBV5-1,TRBJ2-5,CASSLDGVQETQYF,TGCGCCAGCAGCTTGGACGGGGTTCAAGAGACCCAGTACTTC
many,.,TRBV27,TRBJ2-1,CASSLQDSRRNEQFF,TGTGCCAGCAGTTTACAGGACAGCAGACGGAATGAGCAGTTCTTC